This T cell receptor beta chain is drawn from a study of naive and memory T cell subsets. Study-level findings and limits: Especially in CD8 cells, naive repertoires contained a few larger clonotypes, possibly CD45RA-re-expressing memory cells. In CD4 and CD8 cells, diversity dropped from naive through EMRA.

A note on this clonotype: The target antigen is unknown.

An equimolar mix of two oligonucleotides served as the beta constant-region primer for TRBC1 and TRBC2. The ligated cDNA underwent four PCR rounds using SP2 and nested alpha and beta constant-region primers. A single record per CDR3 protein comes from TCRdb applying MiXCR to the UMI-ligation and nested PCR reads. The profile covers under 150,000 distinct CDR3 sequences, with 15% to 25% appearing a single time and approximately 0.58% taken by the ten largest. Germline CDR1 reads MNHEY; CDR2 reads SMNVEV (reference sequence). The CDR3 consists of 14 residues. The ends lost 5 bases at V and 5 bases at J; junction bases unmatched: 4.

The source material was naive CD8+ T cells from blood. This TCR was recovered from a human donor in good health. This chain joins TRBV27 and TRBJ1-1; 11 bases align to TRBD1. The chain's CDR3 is CASSPDRGLTEAFF. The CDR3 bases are TGTGCCAGCAGTCCGGACAGGGGGCTGACTGAAGCTTTCTTT.